Below are 26 T cell receptor beta chains sequenced from a single sample in a study of OX40 agonist ivuxolimab in advanced cancers. The protocol was immunoSEQ multiplex PCR, while the TCRdb copy is restricted to in-frame clones and leaves out a portion. The sample consists of about 50,000 clones, about 93% of them appearing once. This material consisted of CD4+ or CD8+ T cells sorted from blood, taken in a trial of the OX40 agonist ivuxolimab. The source of these receptors is an adult with an advanced solid tumor such as melanoma, head and neck, liver or kidney cancer.

The gene calls are TRBV27 and TRBJ1-5; D remains unclear. The CDR3 length is 15 residues. Per the germline V gene, CDR1 is MNHEY and CDR2 is SMNVEV (reference sequence). V lost 2 bases, J lost 5 bases, and 13 bases lay in between. The CDR3 DNA sequence: TGTGCCAGCAGTTTAGGATACAGCTCCTATCAGCCCCAGCATTTT. It specifies CASSLGYSSYQPQHF.

The V gene is TRBV15, the J gene TRBJ2-7, with 7 positions matching TRBD2. The CDR3 is 16 amino acids. Trimming cost V 1 base and J 1 base; bases outside gene matches: 7. Germline-derived CDR1 and CDR2 are LNHNV and YYDKDF (reference sequence). CDR3 nucleotide sequence: TGTGCCACCAGCAGAGTGGGCGCGCGGGAGTCCTACGAGCAGTACTTC. Its protein is CATSRVGARESYEQYF.

V is TRBV4-3 and J is TRBJ2-3, with D perhaps TRBD1 or TRBD2 (5 bases each). The V gene's germline CDR1 is LGHNA and CDR2 YSLEER. Deletions cut 0 bases from V and 2 bases from J, with 15 bases between. The CDR3 is 17 residues long. The CDR3 DNA is TGCGCCAGCAGCCAAGAGAGGGGAGTCATTTACACAGATACGCAGTATTTT. Translated: CASSQERGVIYTDTQYF.

The V call is TRBV29-1, the J call TRBJ2-7; 7 bases agree with TRBD1. Germline V lookup: CDR1 SQVTM, CDR2 ANQGSEA. The V segment lost 2 bases and the J segment 2 bases; nucleotides outside the gene matches: 3. The CDR3 is 13 amino acids. The CDR3 here is CSVESDRAYEQYF. CDR3 coding DNA: TGCAGCGTTGAATCCGACAGGGCCTACGAGCAGTACTTC.

The rearrangement joins TRBV28 to TRBJ2-7, with D perhaps matching TRBD1 (6 bases). The CDR3 extends over 12 amino acids. V lost 4 bases and J 4 bases, leaving 8 bases between the germline ends. Germline loops: CDR1 MDHEN, CDR2 SYDVKM. The CDR3 nucleotides are TGTGCCAGCAGTTGGGGGCAGTACGAGCAGTACTTC. Protein product: CASSWGQYEQYF.

This clone has just a few counts. CDR3 nucleotides: TGCGCCAGCAGCCAAGAGACGGGATTCTATGGCTACACCTTC. Protein: CASSQETGFYGYTF. The rearrangement uses TRBV4-3 and TRBJ1-2; D gene unclear. V was cut by 0 bases and J by 4 bases, with 9 bases left in between. This CDR3 has 14 residues. Per the germline V gene, CDR1 is LGHNA and CDR2 is YSLEER.

This clone was recorded once. The chain has TRBV19 and TRBJ2-1, with D unresolved. Germline loops: CDR1 LNHDA, CDR2 SQIVND (reference sequence). CDR3 length: 15 amino acids. V lost 5 bases and J lost 0, with 11 bases in between. The CDR3 sequence: CASSPWSSSYNEQFF. The DNA for the CDR3 is TGTGCCAGTAGTCCTTGGTCCTCCTCCTACAATGAGCAGTTCTTC.

This chain connects TRBV28 to TRBJ1-1; D not resolved. Per the germline V gene, CDR1 is MDHEN and CDR2 is SYDVKM. The CDR3 runs 14 residues. The V end lost 5 bases, the J end lost 7 bases, and 17 bases lay between the germline ends. The CDR3 DNA reads TGTGCCAGCAGTCCCCTTGAAGTGGCTGGTGAAGCTTTCTTT. This encodes CASSPLEVAGEAFF.

This chain links TRBV5-1 with TRBJ2-7; 14 bases are a match to TRBD2. CDR3 length: 17 residues. CDR1 SGHRS and CDR2 YFSETQ come from the germline V gene. Losses at the gene ends were 5 bases for V and 3 bases for J; bases not matched to a gene: 10. CDR3 in DNA: TGCGCCAGCAGTCCCGGGACTAGCGGGAGTTATGGCTACGAGCAGTACTTC. It translates to CASSPGTSGSYGYEQYF. Full variable domain (rest looked up from reference TRBV5-1 and TRBJ2-7): KAGVTQTPRYLIKTRGQQVTLSCSPISGHRSVSWYQQTPGQGLQFLFEYFSETQRNKGNFPGRFSGRQFSNSRSEMNVSTLELGDSALYLCASSPGTSGSYGYEQYFGPGTRLTVT.

This chain connects TRBV6-5 to TRBJ1-4; no firm D call. CDR1 is MNHEY and CDR2 is SVGAGI in the germline V gene. Trimming took 6 bases from V and 4 from J, leaving 6 bases between them. The CDR3 covers 12 residues. The CDR3 region is CASRGSNEKLFF. The CDR3 DNA sequence: TGTGCCAGCAGGGGCAGTAATGAAAAACTGTTTTTT.

The CDR3 is CASSPQSGGYNEQFF. The CDR3 DNA sequence: TGCGCCAGCAGCCCGCAAAGCGGGGGATACAATGAGCAGTTCTTC. This chain links TRBV4-3 with TRBJ2-1; TRBD2 matches 8 bases. The length of the CDR3 is 15 residues. V trimming: 4 bases; J trimming: 4 bases; junction bases outside the gene matches: 6. Germline V gives CDR1 LGHNA, CDR2 YSLEER.

The V call is TRBV19, the J call TRBJ1-4; D not certain. Germline V gene lookup returns CDR1 LNHDA and CDR2 SQIVND (reference sequence). The CDR3 covers 15 residues. With 4 bases removed from V and 10 bases from J, the gap between germline ends came to 19 bases. DNA for the CDR3: TGTGCCAGTAGTAGGTGGTCGCAGGATACTCGAAAACTGTTTTTT. Encoded protein: CASSRWSQDTRKLFF.

The genes are TRBV9 and TRBJ2-1; TRBD2 agrees at 11 bases. The germline CDR1 and CDR2 sequences are SGDLS and YYNGEE. Germline trimming cut 2 bases from V and 3 bases from J; bases unmatched to any gene: 4. This CDR3 is 16 amino acids long. The CDR3 spells CASSVGLAGIYNEQFF. CDR3 bases: TGTGCCAGCAGCGTTGGACTAGCGGGTATCTACAATGAGCAGTTCTTC.

The chain employs TRBV9 and TRBJ2-7; D gene unclear. The germline gives CDR1 SGDLS, CDR2 YYNGEE. V was clipped by 0 bases and J by 2 bases, with 12 bases between them. This CDR3 contains 15 residues. The CDR3 sequence is CASSVAYDPTYEQYF. For the CDR3, the DNA is TGTGCCAGCAGCGTAGCTTACGATCCTACCTACGAGCAGTACTTC.

The rearrangement joins TRBV29-1 to TRBJ2-1, with TRBD2 matching over 11 bases. CDR3 length: 15 amino acids. Germline V gene sequence: CDR1 SQVTM, CDR2 ANQGSEA. The V segment lost 2 bases and the J segment 4 bases; nucleotides outside the gene matches: 4. CDR3 in amino acids: CSVEMRLAGYNEQFF. DNA for the CDR3: TGCAGCGTTGAAATGAGACTAGCGGGATACAATGAGCAGTTCTTC.

This chain uses TRBV30 with TRBJ1-2; D gene uncertain. Germline CDR1 and CDR2: GTSNPN and SVGIG (reference sequence). There are 14 residues in the CDR3. V was shortened by 4 bases and J by 2 bases, with 14 bases between the two germline ends. As DNA, the CDR3 is TGTGCCTGGATCCAAACGCGAGGCAACTATGGCTACACCTTC. Protein sequence: CAWIQTRGNYGYTF.

The chain links TRBV7-9 to TRBJ2-1; D possibly matches TRBD1 or TRBD2 (5 bases each). Germline V gene lookup returns CDR1 SEHNR and CDR2 FQNEAQ (reference sequence). Trimming stripped 5 bases from V and 2 bases from J, with 13 bases between. The CDR3 runs 15 residues. The CDR3 DNA reads as TGTGCCAGCAGCAGCCGGGACGGTCCCTACAATGAGCAGTTCTTC. Its translation is CASSSRDGPYNEQFF.

The CDR3 spells CSVILSYNEQFF. The CDR3 DNA follows: TGCAGCGTAATCTTATCCTACAATGAGCAGTTCTTC. The chain joins TRBV29-1 to TRBJ2-1; D gene ambiguous. Trimming cost V 6 bases and J 1 base, with 7 bases left between them. Looked up from germline, CDR1 is SQVTM and CDR2 is ANQGSEA. The CDR3 totals 12 residues.

This chain connects TRBV9 to TRBJ2-4; 7 bases agree with TRBD1. V lost 5 bases and J lost 5; bases outside the gene matches: 4. Germline assignment: CDR1 SGDLS and CDR2 YYNGEE. This CDR3 has 13 residues. The CDR3 DNA reads TGTGCCAGCAGAGGGGACAGCCAAAACATTCAGTACTTC. Protein product: CASRGDSQNIQYF. Variable domain in full (rest from reference TRBV9 and TRBJ2-4): DSGVTQTPKHLITATGQRVTLRCSPRSGDLSVYWYQQSLDQGLQFLIQYYNGEERAKGNILERFSAQQFPDLHSELNLSSLELGDSALYFCASRGDSQNIQYFGAGTRLSVL.

This chain connects TRBV19 to TRBJ2-1; unclear D gene. Germline CDR1 and CDR2: LNHDA and SQIVND (reference sequence). Trimming removed 1 base from V and 7 bases from J, with 11 bases in between. The CDR3 is 14 amino acids. The CDR3 region is CASSIVTGRNEQFF. The CDR3 nucleotides read TGTGCCAGTAGTATAGTGACTGGCAGGAATGAGCAGTTCTTC.

The chain joins TRBV27 to TRBJ2-7, with D tentatively TRBD2 (6 bases). The germline gives CDR1 MNHEY, CDR2 SMNVEV (reference sequence). Deletions cut 6 bases from V and 4 bases from J, with 19 bases between. The CDR3 extends over 15 amino acids. Written as DNA, the CDR3 is TGTGCCAGCAGCCTGGGACTCGGATTGGGATACGAGCAGTACTTC. This encodes CASSLGLGLGYEQYF.

The rearrangement uses TRBV13 and TRBJ2-7; TRBD2 aligns across 14 bases. Germline lookup yields CDR1 PRHDT and CDR2 FYEKMQ (reference sequence). After removal of 3 bases from V and 5 bases from J, the junction contained 3 bases not matched to a gene. The CDR3 length is 15 residues. In DNA form, the CDR3 reads TGTGCCAGCAGCTTGGGGACTAGCGGGAGTAACGAGCAGTACTTC. Protein sequence: CASSLGTSGSNEQYF.

The J gene is TRBJ1-1, the V gene TRBV4-3, with 10 bases that match TRBD1. This CDR3 comprises 15 residues. Germline trimming cut 4 bases from V and 6 bases from J; bases unmatched to any gene: 8. Germline V lookup: CDR1 LGHNA, CDR2 YSLEER. As DNA, the CDR3 is TGCGCCAGCAGCCGAGGGACAGGGGCGAGTCCTGAAGCTTTCTTT. Its protein is CASSRGTGASPEAFF.

The chain uses TRBV6-6 and TRBJ2-5; D unresolved. The germline gives CDR1 MNHNY, CDR2 SVGAGI (reference sequence). The CDR3 contains 12 residues. Trimming left V 2 bases short and J 11 bases short, with 12 bases between. The CDR3 sequence: CASSYALIEQYF. CDR3 DNA: TGTGCCAGCAGTTACGCCCTAATTGAGCAGTACTTC.

The V call is TRBV28, the J call TRBJ1-2; 8 nucleotides line up with TRBD1. Per germline, CDR1 MDHEN and CDR2 SYDVKM. After removal of 8 bases from V and 4 bases from J, the junction contained 9 bases not matched to a gene. The length of the CDR3 is 14 residues. CDR3 sequence: CASLPTGELYGYTF. The CDR3 DNA sequence: TGTGCCAGCTTGCCGACAGGGGAACTCTATGGCTACACCTTC.

The chain joins TRBV9 to TRBJ1-4; the match to TRBD1 covers 9 bases. The ends lost 0 bases at V and 7 bases at J; junction bases unmatched: 10. This CDR3 contains 17 residues. Germline CDR1 and CDR2: SGDLS and YYNGEE. The CDR3: CASSVEDRGFRSEKLFF. Written as DNA, the CDR3 is TGTGCCAGCAGCGTAGAAGACAGGGGGTTCCGGAGTGAAAAACTGTTTTTT. Drawing the rest from reference TRBV9 and TRBJ1-4, the complete variable domain is DSGVTQTPKHLITATGQRVTLRCSPRSGDLSVYWYQQSLDQGLQFLIQYYNGEERAKGNILERFSAQQFPDLHSELNLSSLELGDSALYFCASSVEDRGFRSEKLFFGSGTQLSVL.